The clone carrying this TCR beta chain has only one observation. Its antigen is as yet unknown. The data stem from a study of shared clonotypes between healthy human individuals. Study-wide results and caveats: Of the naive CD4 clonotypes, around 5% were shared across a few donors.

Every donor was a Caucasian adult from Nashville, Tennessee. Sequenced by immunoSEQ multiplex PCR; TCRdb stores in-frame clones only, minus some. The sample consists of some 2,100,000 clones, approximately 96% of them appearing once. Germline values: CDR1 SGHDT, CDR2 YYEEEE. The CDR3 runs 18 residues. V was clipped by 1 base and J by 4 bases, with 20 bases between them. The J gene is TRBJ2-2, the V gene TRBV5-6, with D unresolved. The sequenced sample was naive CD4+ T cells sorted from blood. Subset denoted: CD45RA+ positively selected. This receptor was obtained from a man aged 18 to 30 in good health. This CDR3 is CASSLTSRVAAATGELFF. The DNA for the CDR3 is TGTGCCAGCAGCTTGACATCCCGGGTGGCCGCCGCCACCGGGGAGCTGTTTTTT.